This is a list of T cell receptor beta chains from one sample in a study of Ad26.COV2.S vaccination and SARS-CoV-2 variants. Some clones are missing from TCRdb's copy, which holds only in-frame ones; the method was immunoSEQ multiplex PCR. The sample carries some 520,000 clones, roughly nine tenths recorded once. The starting material was peripheral blood, obtained in a trial of Ad26.COV2.S vaccine versus placebo. The source is a person between 18 and 65 years old who received the Ad26.COV2.S COVID-19 vaccine or a placebo. Both conserved end residues are part of each CDR3. A D gene is named only where the DNA matches it firmly. Some rows have no size entry. The others give once, few or many, or a class for an expanded clone.

TRBJ2-1 | TRBD2 | . | TRBV4-2 | TGTGCCAGCAGCCTCGAAACTAGCGGGATGCGCTCCTACAATGAGCAGTTCTTC | CASSLETSGMRSYNEQFF
TRBJ2-7 | TRBD1 | once | TRBV5-1 | TGCGCCAGCCGAAGGGACAGGGGTGCGTACGAGCAGTACTTC | CASRRDRGAYEQYF
TRBJ2-2 | . | . | TRBV19 | TGTGCCAGTAGTATCGTTATTACGGCCGGGGAGCTGTTTTTT | CASSIVITAGELFF
TRBJ1-1 | . | . | TRBV5-4 | TGTGCCAGCAGCCCGAAGGGACCCGACACTGAAGCTTTCTTT | CASSPKGPDTEAFF
TRBJ2-1 | TRBD2 | . | TRBV7-6 | TGTGCCAGCAGCTTGGGACTAGCGGTACTAGAGCAGTTCTTC | CASSLGLAVLEQFF
TRBJ1-1 | . | . | TRBV18 | TGTGCCAGCTCACCAGGGTTATCTGAAGCTTTCTTT | CASSPGLSEAFF
TRBJ2-1 | . | many | TRBV5-1 | TGCGCCAGCAGCTTGAGCAATGAGCAGTTCTTC | CASSLSNEQFF
TRBJ2-2 | . | . | TRBV29-1 | TGCAGCGCCTCGGACATCCCGAACACCGGGGAGCTGTTTTTT | CSASDIPNTGELFF
TRBJ2-3 | . | . | TRBV6-2/TRBV6-3 | TGTGCCAGCACCCCGGGGGCGGCTCGCACAGATACGCAGTATTTT | CASTPGAARTDTQYF
TRBJ2-2 | . | . | TRBV27 | TGTGCCAGCAGTTTAGGTCCTCGGGCCGGGGAGCTGTTTTTT | CASSLGPRAGELFF
TRBJ2-7 | TRBD1 | . | TRBV15 | TGTGCCACCAGCATAAGGACAGGGTGGGGTACCGTGCAGTACTTC | CATSIRTGWGTVQYF
TRBJ1-1 | . | . | TRBV5-1 | TGCGCCAGCAGCTTGGCGTCAGGGGCGAACACTGAAGCTTTCTTT | CASSLASGANTEAFF
TRBJ1-1 | TRBD1 | . | TRBV6-6 | TGTGCCAGCAGCCCAGCCAGGGGGCGCGGGGACACTGAAGCTTTCTTT | CASSPARGRGDTEAFF
TRBJ2-1 | . | once | TRBV9 | TGTGCCAGCAGCGTAGGGGCAGGGAATGAGCAGTTCTTC | CASSVGAGNEQFF
TRBJ2-1 | . | . | TRBV9 | TGTGCCAGCAGCGTAGGGGTTAGCGAGCAATATGAGCAGTTCTTC | CASSVGVSEQYEQFF
TRBJ2-3 | . | . | TRBV6-5 | TGTGCCAGCAGTTACGAACCTATACCTTCCACAGATACGCAGTATTTT | CASSYEPIPSTDTQYF
TRBJ1-1 | . | . | TRBV7-2 | TGTGCCAGCAGCTCCGCAGCCACGTCGTCGTCTGAAGCTTTCTTT | CASSSAATSSSEAFF
TRBJ2-7 | TRBD1 | . | TRBV19 | TGTGCCAGTAGGGAGGCGGGACAGGGCCACGAGCAGTACTTC | CASREAGQGHEQYF
TRBJ2-3 | . | . | TRBV24-1 | TGTGCCACCAGTGGTGGGGGGCAAAGCACAGATACGCAGTATTTT | CATSGGGQSTDTQYF
TRBJ2-7 | . | . | TRBV7-8 | TGTGCCAGCAGCTTCGGGGGATCTAACGAGCAGTACTTC | CASSFGGSNEQYF
TRBJ1-3 | . | . | TRBV6-5 | TGTGCCAGCAAAAGGGGGGACTCTGGAAACACCATATATTTT | CASKRGDSGNTIYF
TRBJ2-7 | TRBD1 | . | TRBV19 | TGTGCCAGTAGTATGCCCAGGGGGCGCGAACCCTACGAGCAGTACTTC | CASSMPRGREPYEQYF
TRBJ2-7 | . | . | TRBV5-1 | TGCGCCAGCAGCTTGGCCGCCGAGCAGTACTTC | CASSLAAEQYF
TRBJ1-1 | . | . | TRBV9 | TGTGCCAGCAGCATTCTTCCCCAGGAGAACACTGAAGCTTTCTTT | CASSILPQENTEAFF
TRBJ1-2 | TRBD1 | . | TRBV4-1 | TGCGCCAGCAGCCAAGTGCCGACAGGGGGACCCTATGACTATGGCTACACCTTC | CASSQVPTGGPYDYGYTF
TRBJ2-1 | . | . | TRBV3-1/TRBV3-2 | TGTGCCAGCAGCCAAGATGTCTCTCCGGGGTACAATGAGCAGTTCTTC | CASSQDVSPGYNEQFF
TRBJ1-1 | . | . | TRBV18 | TGTGCCAGCTCACCAGCCGTCGCCGGGGACACTGAAGCTTTCTTT | CASSPAVAGDTEAFF
TRBJ2-1 | TRBD2 | . | TRBV28 | TGTGCCAGCAGTTCCCCTGGCGGGAGGTTTTACAATGAGCAGTTCTTC | CASSSPGGRFYNEQFF
TRBJ1-3 | . | . | TRBV2 | TGTGCCAGCAGTGCTCTCGGCTCTGGAAACACCATATATTTT | CASSALGSGNTIYF
TRBJ1-1 | . | . | TRBV28 | TGTGCCGCTGATGGGGCGAACACTGAAGCTTTCTTT | CAADGANTEAFF
TRBJ1-2 | TRBD1 | few | TRBV27 | TGTGCCAGCAGTATATCAACAGGGGTCGGCTACACCTTC | CASSISTGVGYTF